This note documents a single T cell receptor (beta chain) sequence. Its matching antigen is unknown. The CDR3 is 14 residues long. Trimming took off 1 base at V and 0 bases at J, with 5 bases between the two ends. Germline CDR1 and CDR2: SGDLS and YYNGEE. Each CDR3 protein is one row after TCRdb ran MiXCR on the reads. The sample lists over 150,000 distinct CDR3 sequences; roughly 20% were seen once. This sample is drawn from a study of T cell repertoires in cytomegalovirus infection. Study-wide background: In public TCR beta signatures, there were indications of both CMV infection and matching HLA type. Overall study findings and caveats: The study identified carriers of CMV plus the relevant HLA from cumulative public TCR beta family frequency.

This chain joins TRBV9 and TRBJ1-3; D unclear. This receptor was taken from a human donor in good health (CMV status not recorded). Some clones in this sample may be carry-over from other donors' samples. The sample consisted of PBMCs. CDR3 sequence reads: CASSVTDSGNTIYF. DNA for the CDR3: TGTGCCAGCAGCGTAACGGACTCTGGAAACACCATATATTTT.